A selection of T cell receptor beta chains follows, all from one sample in a study of shared clonotypes between healthy human individuals. Sequenced by immunoSEQ multiplex PCR; TCRdb stores in-frame clones only, minus some. The sample lists over a million clones, 95% to 99% occurring once. The sequencing sample was made of naive CD4+ T cells sorted from blood. Receptors originate from a man aged 30 to 45 in good health. Each CDR3 is given without its conserved first and last residue. The D gene is left open where the match is weak.

V gene	D gene	J gene	CDR3 protein
TRBV25-1	NA	TRBJ2-3	ASSEWMGGTDTQY
TRBV6-5	TRBD1	TRBJ2-1	ASSYRGQDNEQF
TRBV25-1	TRBD1	TRBJ1-2	ASAPGGGAYGYT
TRBV5-4	TRBD2	TRBJ2-2	ASSSPAGGAGELF
TRBV18	NA	TRBJ2-7	ASSIGASTYEQY
TRBV21-1	NA	TRBJ2-7	ASSKDATGRHERTYEQY
TRBV18	NA	TRBJ1-2	ASSPTGTDGYGYT
TRBV27	NA	TRBJ2-1	ASRREGSYNEQF
TRBV4-2	NA	TRBJ2-3	ASSQEGDTQY
TRBV7-2	TRBD1	TRBJ1-2	ASSAGTGYGYT
TRBV2	TRBD2	TRBJ2-7	ASSLAGNYEQY
TRBV5-1	TRBD2	TRBJ2-1	ASSLVIGTSGSNEQF
TRBV5-1	NA	TRBJ1-1	ASSLVAGRGTEAF
TRBV6-6	TRBD1	TRBJ1-1	ASGRGKEGTEAF
TRBV19	NA	TRBJ2-1	ASSRGDEQF
TRBV27	NA	TRBJ2-2	ASSLFIFGAANTGELF
TRBV21-1	NA	TRBJ2-1	ASSKGGQGAFSSYNEQF
TRBV11-2	NA	TRBJ2-5	ASSFLVRRARETQY
TRBV6-1	NA	TRBJ2-2	ASSVKVVTGELF
TRBV29-1	NA	TRBJ1-4	SVEGMLGEKLF
TRBV5-5	NA	TRBJ1-4	ASSSGGSINEKLF
TRBV18	TRBD2	TRBJ2-7	ASSRAGVSEQY
TRBV29-1	NA	TRBJ2-3	SVESGQTQY
TRBV5-5	NA	TRBJ2-1	ASSFSSAYNEQF
TRBV5-1	NA	TRBJ1-1	ASSRTTLTGLTEAF
TRBV7-9	TRBD1	TRBJ2-7	ASSPDRGYEQY
TRBV7-9	NA	TRBJ2-1	ASSLEVYYNEQF
TRBV5-1	NA	TRBJ2-1	ASSLGTVNEQF
TRBV15	NA	TRBJ1-4	ATSRTSHGPGANEKLF
TRBV7-2	TRBD2	TRBJ2-1	ASGVLADFYNEQF
TRBV7-9	NA	TRBJ2-1	ASSTFTVLGARYNEQF
TRBV6-5	TRBD1	TRBJ2-5	ETGEETQY
TRBV6-5	TRBD1	TRBJ1-2	ASSPGDRKGYGYT
TRBV7-2	NA	TRBJ1-5	ASARGRLYSNQPQH
TRBV7-3	TRBD1	TRBJ2-5	ASSPRTGGLETQY
TRBV7-7	TRBD2	TRBJ2-7	ASSLVAGEGSYEQY
TRBV18	TRBD2	TRBJ2-7	ASSGRLAESYEQY
TRBV7-8	TRBD2	TRBJ2-3	ASSWGLAGMTDTQY
TRBV5-5	NA	TRBJ2-2	ASRLSRVTNTGELF
TRBV5-1	NA	TRBJ2-7	ASSGTGLLSHEQY
TRBV19	TRBD1	TRBJ2-2	ASSTLRGQAVGELF
TRBV18	TRBD2	TRBJ2-7	ASSPLRGSSYEQY
TRBV2	NA	TRBJ2-1	ASRDNGLSNEQF
TRBV4-3	NA	TRBJ2-5	ASSLTGTKETQY
TRBV28	NA	TRBJ2-4	ASRTFRTDRLAKNIQY
TRBV28	NA	TRBJ1-1	ASSPRGTEAF
TRBV28	TRBD1	TRBJ2-3	ASSTPTGAADTQY
TRBV6-1	TRBD1	TRBJ1-2	ASSATGYGYT
TRBV5-4	TRBD2	TRBJ2-3	ASSFGLAGEVTQY
TRBV27	NA	TRBJ1-5	ASRGLNQPQH
TRBV7-8	TRBD2	TRBJ2-5	ASSAERTSGRQNQETQY
TRBV6-5	NA	TRBJ2-6	ATSQGDNVLT
TRBV28	NA	TRBJ2-5	ASRSPGETQY
TRBV5-1	NA	TRBJ2-3	ASSLDTASTDTQY